This record concerns one T cell receptor (beta chain) sequence. The antigen is unknown. The sample comes from a study of siplizumab effects on memory and regulatory T cells. Points from the study as a whole: Mapping to unstimulated subsets was achieved for only a minor fraction of alloreactive clones. Naive T cells appeared more diverse than memory cells and seemed to be major alloresponse contributors. Neither a naive nor a memory phenotype was assignable to roughly 75-97% of proliferating CD4+ or CD8+ clones. Alloreactive sequences traceable to unstimulated CD4+ memory cells were significantly reduced by siplizumab.

TCRdb keeps only in-frame clones here, not all; method: immunoSEQ multiplex PCR. The sample records tens of thousands of clones, about 97% being singletons. V was clipped by 6 bases and J by 7 bases, with 9 bases between them. CDR1 is LNHDA and CDR2 is SQIVND in the germline V gene (reference sequence). The CDR3 is made up of 12 amino acids. The sample comprised naive CD8+ T cells sorted from blood. The sequence was obtained from a human donor in good health. The chain carries TRBV19 and TRBJ2-2; possibly TRBD2 for D (6 bases). CDR3 DNA: TGTGCCAGTAGCGGGGGTATCGGGGAGCTGTTTTTT. Its protein product is CASSGGIGELFF. Full variable domain (rest looked up from reference TRBV19 and TRBJ2-2): DGGITQSPKYLFRKEGQNVTLSCEQNLNHDAMYWYRQDPGQGLRLIYYSQIVNDFQKGDIAEGYSVSREKKESFPLTVTSAQKNPTAFYLCASSGGIGELFFGEGSRLTVL.